The entry below gives a single T cell receptor beta chain sequence along with its context. The antigen remains undetermined. The library was made from cDNA and included unique molecular identifiers. MiXCR, run by TCRdb on the PCR reads, gives a single entry per CDR3 protein. The repertoire holds around 770,000 distinct CDR3 sequences, with 46% as singletons. This record comes from a study of post-analysis software for immune sequencing data. Turning to the study itself: Patients had relapsing-remitting, secondary progressive or progressive-relapsing multiple sclerosis; some lacked subtype.

Study results and caveats: Controls showed significantly higher normalized Chao1 diversity than did multiple sclerosis patients. The F measure placed samples prepared in the same batch into strongly shared clusters.

Sequencing was carried out using blood. This TCR was sampled from a girl aged 5-17 years with multiple sclerosis.

The CDR3 sequence: CAWSVALINEQFF. For the CDR3, the DNA is TGTGCCTGGAGTGTTGCCCTCATCAATGAGCAGTTCTTC. This chain uses TRBV30 with TRBJ2-1; no firm D call. The V gene's germline CDR1 is GTSNPN and CDR2 SVGIG (reference sequence). This CDR3 contains 13 residues. Trimming removed 0 bases from V and 6 bases from J, with 9 bases in between.